Listed below are T cell receptor beta chains from one sample, sequenced in a study of vaccination and CD4 T cells after COVID-19. For these TCRs, the target antigens are not known. TCRdb itself ran the PCR reads through MiXCR, one entry per CDR3 protein. The sample records 9,500 to 15,000 distinct CDR3 sequences, 55% to 65% being singletons. Sequencing was performed on CD4+ T cells from blood, cultured in vitro. The receptor set was obtained from a human donor who had recovered from COVID-19. CDR3s leave out the opening cysteine and the closing phenylalanine or tryptophan. A row's size may be missing; if present it is once, few, many or a size class.

abundance	v_gene	j_gene	len	CDR3aa
-	TRBV29-1	TRBJ1-1	11	SIFRDKNTEAF
-	TRBV19	TRBJ2-7	13	ASSHTGGDLGEQY
once	TRBV10-3	TRBJ2-1	13	AISESSSGGDEQF
-	TRBV6-1	TRBJ2-3	13	ASSELAGGPDTQY
-	TRBV7-3	TRBJ1-1	11	ASSLVAGGEAF
-	TRBV24-1	TRBJ2-5	15	ATSDLVGGVHQETQY
large	TRBV7-2	TRBJ2-5	11	ASSLASQETQY
-	TRBV6-1	TRBJ2-1	9	ASEEGYEQF
few	TRBV27	TRBJ1-1	13	ASSFSYRGSSEAF
-	TRBV10-3	TRBJ1-1	14	AISDGGRRMNTEAF
-	TRBV30	TRBJ1-2	14	AWAAIKGQGPNGYT
-	TRBV7-2	TRBJ1-5	12	ASSSPAVNQPQH
-	TRBV6-1	TRBJ2-5	10	ASRRTGETQY
-	TRBV19	TRBJ2-3	12	ASGPITGTDTQY
-	TRBV27	TRBJ2-6	14	ASSFEGAAGANVLT
-	TRBV19	TRBJ2-1	17	ASRIIPGQGRGGVNEQF
-	TRBV19	TRBJ2-5	13	ASTRAYSIQETQY
-	TRBV7-2	TRBJ1-1	13	ASSLAPRSNTEAF
-	TRBV19	TRBJ2-5	11	ARKGGFAETQY
-	TRBV15	TRBJ1-2	15	ATSRGGMGQDTYGYT
-	TRBV7-3	TRBJ2-5	15	ASSFLGEGSGEETQY
-	TRBV2	TRBJ1-1	12	ASSGGLRGTEAF
-	TRBV20-1	TRBJ2-5	10	SARAGQETQY
once	TRBV4-3	TRBJ2-7	11	ASSQDMQGEQY
few	TRBV20-1	TRBJ2-1	14	SAPGLAGGPVNEQF
-	TRBV11-2	TRBJ1-3	9	ASSQGNTIY
-	TRBV28	TRBJ1-5	10	ASSFSNQPQH
-	TRBV6-5	TRBJ2-7	13	ASSYRGTGFHEQY
-	TRBV7-8	TRBJ2-1	11	ASGGRALNEQF
few	TRBV5-8	TRBJ2-5	16	ASSLEVRLAGSPETQY
few	TRBV19	TRBJ2-3	15	ASSTDSFWEHTDTQY
few	TRBV7-2	TRBJ1-5	13	ASSRGQVDNQPQH
few	TRBV20-1	TRBJ2-6	16	SARDRRLGAPGANVLT
-	TRBV30	TRBJ1-2	11	AWSQAGGWGYT
-	TRBV20-1	TRBJ2-1	12	SARTSGFYNEQF
medium-sized	TRBV20-1	TRBJ1-5	12	SARDLRSGQPQH
-	TRBV6-2/TRBV6-3	TRBJ2-7	10	ASSYIDGSQY
-	TRBV7-6	TRBJ2-1	14	ASSLRASGAHNEQF
-	TRBV28	TRBJ2-2	14	ASSWGLRGLPGELF
few	TRBV7-2	TRBJ2-3	14	ASSLAGAGGTDTQY
-	TRBV21-1	TRBJ2-3	10	ASSITPDTQY
few	TRBV6-1	TRBJ1-1	13	ASSEAGGGYTEAF
-	TRBV19	TRBJ2-5	13	ASRDRSRSGETQY
few	TRBV7-2	TRBJ2-7	10	ASSLVSYEQY
-	TRBV2	TRBJ1-1	13	ASSGQGLGNTEAF
-	TRBV2	TRBJ2-4	14	ASSPTPLLAKNIQY
-	TRBV20-1	TRBJ1-2	18	SASCPPKPETGMNTDGYT
few	TRBV5-4	TRBJ1-1	12	ASSPSGGGTEAF
-	TRBV10-3	TRBJ2-7	13	AISDSGTAANEQY
-	TRBV6-1	TRBJ2-1	12	ASSSGLVYNEQF
few	TRBV9	TRBJ2-2	12	ASSVDTNTGELF
-	TRBV24-1	TRBJ2-1	9	ATSAVNEQF
few	TRBV21-1	TRBJ1-5	14	ASSKFGDRLGQPQH